This T cell receptor (beta chain) appears in the sequencing data of a study of T cell changes during pregnancy in multiple sclerosis. Germline V lookup: CDR1 SGHNT, CDR2 YENEEA. V lost 1 base and J 1 base, leaving 9 bases between the germline ends. This CDR3 has 15 amino acids. Sequencing used immunoSEQ multiplex PCR; TCRdb keeps in-frame clones, though not all of them. The sample holds roughly 40,000 clones, around nine tenths seen once. Here the sequenced sample was CD4+ T cells from peripheral blood mononuclear cells, taken in the first trimester of pregnancy. The TCR comes from a female donor with multiple sclerosis, enrolled in a pregnancy study. The V and J genes are TRBV11-3 and TRBJ2-3, with TRBD1 as a possible D gene (5 bases). The CDR3: CASSLVGAGTDTQYF. CDR3 nucleotides: TGTGCCAGCAGCTTAGTAGGGGCTGGCACAGATACGCAGTATTTT. The full variable domain, with the rest looked up from reference TRBV11-3 and TRBJ2-3, is EAGVVQSPRYKIIEKKQPVAFWCNPISGHNTLYWYLQNLGQGPELLIRYENEEAVDDSQLPKDRFSAERLKGVDSTLKIQPAELGDSAVYLCASSLVGAGTDTQYFGPGTRLTVL.